This T cell receptor beta chain was documented in a study of a mutant IDH1 vaccine in newly diagnosed glioma. Profiled with immunoSEQ multiplex PCR; TCRdb holds only in-frame clones, not every one. The data hold tens of thousands of clones, with 80% to 90% observed a single time. Indicated time point: week 35, safety follow-up. In the vaccine, a single dose held 300 ug of the mutant IDH1 20-mer peptide, along with topical imiquimod. This clone was detected only once. No antigen is known for it. The source is a young man with glioma. This specimen was PBMCs, taken from a glioma patient whose treatment included an IDH1 peptide vaccine.

The CDR3 DNA is TGTGCCTGGAGTGTTGGGGACAGCTATGGCTACACCTTC. Protein product: CAWSVGDSYGYTF. The chain combines TRBV30 with TRBJ1-2, with TRBD1 identical over 7 bases. V gave up 0 bases and J gave up 4 bases; unmatched junction bases: 2. The CDR3 length is 13 residues. Germline V gene lookup returns CDR1 GTSNPN and CDR2 SVGIG (reference sequence).